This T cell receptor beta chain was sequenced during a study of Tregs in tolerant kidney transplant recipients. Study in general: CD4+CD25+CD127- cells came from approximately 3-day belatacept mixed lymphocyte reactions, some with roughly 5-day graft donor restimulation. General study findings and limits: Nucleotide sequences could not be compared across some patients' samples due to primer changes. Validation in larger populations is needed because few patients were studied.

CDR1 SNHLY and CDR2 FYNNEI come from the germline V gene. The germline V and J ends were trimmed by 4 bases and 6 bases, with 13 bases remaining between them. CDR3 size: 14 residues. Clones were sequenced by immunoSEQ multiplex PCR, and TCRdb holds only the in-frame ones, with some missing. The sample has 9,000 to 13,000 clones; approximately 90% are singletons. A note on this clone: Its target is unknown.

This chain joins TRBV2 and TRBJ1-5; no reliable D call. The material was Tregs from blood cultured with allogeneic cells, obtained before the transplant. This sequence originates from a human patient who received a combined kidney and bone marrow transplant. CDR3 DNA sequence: TGTGCCAGCAGTGCGGGGTCAGCTGGTCAGCCCCAGCATTTT. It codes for CASSAGSAGQPQHF.